A selection of T cell receptor beta chains follows, all from one sample in a study of a mutant IDH1 vaccine in newly diagnosed glioma. The antigens for these receptors are not known. The data were produced by immunoSEQ multiplex PCR, yet TCRdb's version contains in-frame clones alone and is incomplete. The table has around 44,000 clones, roughly three quarters seen once. The sample in question was PBMCs, obtained from a glioma patient whose treatment included an IDH1 peptide vaccine. These receptors were obtained from a middle-aged man with glioma. Each CDR3 is given with its conserved first and last residue. The D gene is left open where the match is weak. Clone size appears in some rows only: once, few, many, or a class for an expanded clone.

J gene	clone size	V gene	D gene	CDR3 protein	CDR3 DNA
TRBJ1-1	-	TRBV6-5	TRBD1	CASSYSKGAFEAFF	TGTGCCAGCAGTTACTCCAAGGGGGCATTTGAAGCTTTCTTT
TRBJ2-7	-	TRBV6-6	TRBD1	CASSYRTGGYEQYF	TGTGCCAGCAGTTACCGGACAGGGGGCTACGAGCAGTACTTC
TRBJ1-1	-	TRBV14	TRBD1	CASSQEQGAPVTEAFF	TGTGCCAGCAGCCAAGAACAGGGGGCTCCGGTCACTGAAGCTTTCTTT
TRBJ1-6	-	TRBV6-4	TRBD1	CASSRDRVGSPLHF	TGTGCCAGCAGTAGGGACAGGGTCGGTTCACCCCTCCACTTT
TRBJ2-3	-	TRBV2	-	CASSGSSEATRTDTQYF	TGTGCCAGCAGTGGGTCTTCGGAAGCGACCCGCACAGATACGCAGTATTTT
TRBJ2-7	-	TRBV5-6	TRBD1	CASRGSGTDYEQYF	TGTGCCAGCAGGGGCTCCGGGACAGACTACGAGCAGTACTTC
TRBJ1-2	-	TRBV7-8	-	CASSQNRNYGYTF	TGTGCCAGCAGCCAAAACAGAAACTATGGCTACACCTTC
TRBJ1-3	-	TRBV2	-	CASTEQGPGNTIYF	TGTGCCAGCACGGAGCAGGGTCCTGGAAACACCATATATTTT
TRBJ2-1	few	TRBV5-6	-	CASSSDWVGGSSYNEQFF	TGTGCCAGCAGCTCGGACTGGGTGGGGGGAAGCTCCTACAATGAGCAGTTCTTC
TRBJ2-1	-	TRBV10-1	TRBD1	CASSHGQGIDEQFF	TGCGCCAGCAGCCACGGACAGGGGATCGATGAGCAGTTCTTC
TRBJ2-3	-	TRBV29-1	TRBD2	CSVEGLAGGHRDTQYF	TGCAGCGTTGAGGGACTAGCGGGGGGGCATAGAGATACGCAGTATTTT
TRBJ1-5	-	TRBV6-5	-	CASSYSQNQPQHF	TGTGCCAGCAGTTACTCGCAGAATCAGCCCCAGCATTTT
TRBJ1-1	-	TRBV19	-	CASSMGSANTEAFF	TGTGCCAGTAGTATGGGGTCGGCGAACACTGAAGCTTTCTTT
TRBJ1-1	-	TRBV6-5	-	CASSFPNTEAFF	TGTGCCAGCAGTTTTCCCAACACTGAAGCTTTCTTT
TRBJ2-3	-	TRBV7-6	-	CASSPTGSGTDTQYF	TGTGCCAGCAGCCCCACAGGGTCCGGCACAGATACGCAGTATTTT
TRBJ2-3	-	TRBV7-9	TRBD2	CASSLGSSGEDTQYF	TGTGCCAGCAGCTTAGGGTCTAGCGGTGAAGATACGCAGTATTTT
TRBJ1-2	-	TRBV6-6	TRBD1	CASSYSTGRNGYTF	TGTGCCAGCAGTTACTCGACAGGGCGGAATGGCTACACCTTC
TRBJ1-2	-	TRBV6-1	-	CASSEAIWGGGYTF	TGTGCCAGCAGTGAAGCGATCTGGGGAGGCGGCTACACCTTC
TRBJ2-7	-	TRBV7-9	TRBD1	CASSPRDRATYEQYF	TGTGCCAGCAGCCCGAGGGACAGGGCCACCTACGAGCAGTACTTC
TRBJ1-3	-	TRBV6-5	-	CASSYGGFGNTIYF	TGTGCCAGCAGTTATGGGGGTTTCGGAAACACCATATATTTT
TRBJ1-6	medium-sized	TRBV15	TRBD1	CATSRGTGNSPLHF	TGTGCCACCAGCAGAGGGACAGGGAATTCACCCCTCCACTTT
TRBJ2-2	-	TRBV7-9	-	CASSPRDLRGELFF	TGTGCCAGCAGCCCAAGGGACCTTCGAGGGGAGCTGTTTTTT
TRBJ2-3	-	TRBV5-1	-	CASSLEPGNTDTQYF	TGCGCCAGCAGCTTGGAGCCAGGGAACACAGATACGCAGTATTTT
TRBJ2-7	few	TRBV5-5	-	CASSLRQSEGYEQYF	TGTGCCAGCAGCTTGAGACAGTCCGAAGGCTACGAGCAGTACTTC
TRBJ1-5	-	TRBV10-3	-	CAISEGDRFPQHF	TGTGCCATCAGTGAGGGCGACAGGTTCCCCCAGCATTTT
TRBJ1-6	-	TRBV7-9	-	CASSFRTENSPLHF	TGTGCCAGCAGCTTCCGGACAGAGAATTCACCCCTCCACTTT
TRBJ2-7	few	TRBV5-6	-	CASSQRETYEQYF	TGTGCCAGCAGCCAGCGCGAGACCTACGAGCAGTACTTC
TRBJ1-5	-	TRBV30	-	CAWAARNQPQHF	TGTGCCTGGGCCGCCAGAAATCAGCCCCAGCATTTT
TRBJ1-2	-	TRBV6-4	TRBD1	CASREDRGPYGYTF	TGTGCCAGCAGGGAGGACAGGGGACCATATGGCTACACCTTC
TRBJ1-6	-	TRBV4-2	TRBD1	CASSPKDRENSPLHF	TGTGCCAGCAGCCCGAAGGACAGGGAGAATTCACCCCTCCACTTT
TRBJ1-1	-	TRBV6-5	TRBD1	CASSEDRVNTEAFF	TGTGCCAGCAGTGAGGACAGGGTGAACACTGAAGCTTTCTTT
TRBJ2-7	-	TRBV19	-	CASSSGGYEQYF	TGTGCCAGCAGTAGTGGAGGCTACGAGCAGTACTTC
TRBJ2-3	-	TRBV15	-	CATSSTDYLTTDTQYF	TGTGCCACCAGCAGCACGGACTATTTGACCACAGATACGCAGTATTTT
TRBJ1-5	-	TRBV6-5	-	CASSYSVGGSQPQHF	TGTGCCAGCAGTTACTCGGTGGGGGGGAGTCAGCCCCAGCATTTT
TRBJ2-2	-	TRBV13	TRBD2	CASSFALAGMNTGELFF	TGTGCCAGCAGCTTCGCACTAGCGGGGATGAACACCGGGGAGCTGTTTTTT